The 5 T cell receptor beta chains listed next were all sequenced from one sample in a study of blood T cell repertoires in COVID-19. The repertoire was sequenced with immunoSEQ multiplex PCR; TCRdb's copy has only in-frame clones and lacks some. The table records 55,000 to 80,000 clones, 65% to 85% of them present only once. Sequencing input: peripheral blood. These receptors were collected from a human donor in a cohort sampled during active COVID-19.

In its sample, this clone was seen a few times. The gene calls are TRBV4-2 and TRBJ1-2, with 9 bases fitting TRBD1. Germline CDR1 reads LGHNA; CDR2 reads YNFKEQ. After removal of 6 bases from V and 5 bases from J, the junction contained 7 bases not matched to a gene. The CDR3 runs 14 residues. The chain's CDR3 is CASRPDRGSYGYTF. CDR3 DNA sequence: TGTGCCAGCAGACCGGACAGGGGCAGTTATGGCTACACCTTC.

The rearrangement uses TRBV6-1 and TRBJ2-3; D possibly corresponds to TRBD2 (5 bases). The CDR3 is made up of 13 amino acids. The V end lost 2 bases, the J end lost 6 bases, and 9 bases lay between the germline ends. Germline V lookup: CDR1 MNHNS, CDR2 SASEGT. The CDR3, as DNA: TGTGCCAGCAGTGAATGGGAGAGGGATACGCAGTATTTT. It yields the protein CASSEWERDTQYF.

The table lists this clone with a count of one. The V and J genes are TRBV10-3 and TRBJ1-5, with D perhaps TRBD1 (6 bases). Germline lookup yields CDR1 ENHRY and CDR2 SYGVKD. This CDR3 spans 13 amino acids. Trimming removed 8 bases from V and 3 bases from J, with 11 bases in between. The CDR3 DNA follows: TGTGCCATCGGGGCAGGGGTCAATCAGCCCCAGCATTTT. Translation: CAIGAGVNQPQHF.

The CDR3 reads CASSGGPTDTQYF. Written as DNA, the CDR3 is TGTGCCAGCAGCGGGGGGCCCACAGATACGCAGTATTTT. This chain joins TRBV6-5 and TRBJ2-3, with D possibly matching TRBD2 (7 bases). The CDR3 spans 13 residues. Trimming cost V 6 bases and J 2 bases, with 9 bases left between them. Germline V lookup: CDR1 MNHEY, CDR2 SVGAGI.

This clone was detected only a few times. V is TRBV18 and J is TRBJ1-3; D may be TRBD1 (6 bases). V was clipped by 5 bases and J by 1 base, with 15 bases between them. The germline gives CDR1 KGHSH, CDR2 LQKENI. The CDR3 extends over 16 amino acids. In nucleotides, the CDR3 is TGTGCCAGCTCAACCGCTACAGGGAAGTCTGGAAACACCATATATTTT. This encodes CASSTATGKSGNTIYF.